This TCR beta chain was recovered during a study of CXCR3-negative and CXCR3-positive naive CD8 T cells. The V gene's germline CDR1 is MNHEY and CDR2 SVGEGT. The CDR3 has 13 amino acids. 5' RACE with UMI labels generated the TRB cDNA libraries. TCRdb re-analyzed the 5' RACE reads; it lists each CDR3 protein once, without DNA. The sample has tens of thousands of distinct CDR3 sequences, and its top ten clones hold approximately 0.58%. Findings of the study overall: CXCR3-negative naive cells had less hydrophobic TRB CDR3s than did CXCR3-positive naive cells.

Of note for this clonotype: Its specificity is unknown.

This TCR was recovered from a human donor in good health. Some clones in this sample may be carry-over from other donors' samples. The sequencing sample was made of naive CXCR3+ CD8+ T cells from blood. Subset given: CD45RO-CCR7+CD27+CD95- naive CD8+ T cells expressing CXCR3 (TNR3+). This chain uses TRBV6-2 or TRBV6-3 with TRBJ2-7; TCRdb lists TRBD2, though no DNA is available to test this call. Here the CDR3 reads CASSYSGRYEQYF.